This TCR beta chain was obtained from a study of T cell responses to AZD1222 COVID-19 vaccine (dated by TCRdb to 2020 to 2022). For context, the study as a whole: TCR sequencing was performed for approximately 240 trial participants, of whom roughly 200 were given two doses of AZD1222 and around 25 were given two doses of MenACWY control vaccine. Enrollment into the trials was organized by age into subgroups of 18-55, 56-69 and 70-plus years, and those subgroups contained approximately 160, 26 and 62 TCR-sequenced participants, respectively.

The CDR3 regions of human TCRbeta chains were analyzed by immunosequencing. On the authors' methods: TCRs in the repertoires were compared against a reference library of SARS-CoV-2-specific TCRs that had been generated with the MIRA antigen-specificity platform. Breadth meant the fraction of unique TCRs that were SARS-CoV-2-associated, whereas depth meant the fraction of total T cells that were SARS-CoV-2-associated. Using the MIRA data, every spike-specific TCR was mapped to the spike region that the TCR reacted to and assigned to either a CD4 or a CD8 class. Log10-transformed breadth and depth values were compared by one-way ANOVA with Sidak's multiple comparisons tests. Not all clones reach the TCRdb copy of this immuneACCESS table, which keeps in-frame sequences only. Checked studies attribute under half of the gap to unresolved V genes and leave the rest unexplained. V, J and clone size were drawn from that table, and D and trimming were deduced from the DNA. Counted in this sample were nearly 110,000 clones; roughly nine tenths of them appeared once. The top ten constitute approximately 4.8% of the sample.

Read against the paper, the sample's time point label means: about 28 days (+/-7) after the second vaccine dose. Because spike-specific TCR depth and breadth did not differ between the two schedules, AZD1222 recipients who got a second dose at roughly 4 weeks were pooled with those who got a second dose at roughly 12 weeks. Vaccinee samples came from UK trials COV001 and COV002, including a single-blind randomized controlled phase 2/3 trial of AZD1222 (ChAdOx1 nCoV-19) in healthy adults. Trial participant PBMC samples were collected at day 0 and day 28 after the second dose for TCRbeta chain sequencing. Beyond this particular receptor, the publication reports: After two AZD1222 doses, both the breadth and the depth of spike-specific TCRs were significantly higher than at day 0 and than in MenACWY recipients. Nearly half of unique spike-specific TCRs reportedly recognized epitopes outside regions mutated in the B.1.351 and B.1.1.7 variants. Participants were mostly white British and included more females than males, and it was suggested by the authors that clonal diversity may have been underestimated. No day 14 peak-response samples were available, so repertoires were characterized only after the peak T cell response. CD4 TCRs associated with the vaccine covered the entire spike protein, and the dominant responses were in regions 160-218 and 743-854. The 56-69-year group was small, and its depth increase did not reach significance, likely because of low power. Conclusions about previously exposed vaccinees are limited because only five to seven AZD1222 recipients were SARS-CoV-2 seropositive at baseline.

Details on this clone: The target of this receptor is not known. The input lacks base qualities; no much larger clone sits a single base away.

Looking up the germline V gene yields CDR1 MNHEY and CDR2 SVGAGI. The trim is 2 bases for V and 6 bases for J, with a gap of 4 bases between the germline ends. The CDR3 spans 12 residues, from the cysteine through the phenylalanine. Only the CDR3 region is kept as DNA, spanning 36 bases read in frame from base 1. This TCR was recovered from an adult who received the AZD1222 COVID-19 vaccine. Source: peripheral blood, taken 28 days after the second AZD1222 dose. The V gene is TRBV6-5 and the J gene is TRBJ2-2; the D gene remains uncertain. The sequenced DNA: TGTGCCAGCAGTTACGTTCCCGGGGAGCTGTTTTTT. This translates into CASSYVPGELFF.